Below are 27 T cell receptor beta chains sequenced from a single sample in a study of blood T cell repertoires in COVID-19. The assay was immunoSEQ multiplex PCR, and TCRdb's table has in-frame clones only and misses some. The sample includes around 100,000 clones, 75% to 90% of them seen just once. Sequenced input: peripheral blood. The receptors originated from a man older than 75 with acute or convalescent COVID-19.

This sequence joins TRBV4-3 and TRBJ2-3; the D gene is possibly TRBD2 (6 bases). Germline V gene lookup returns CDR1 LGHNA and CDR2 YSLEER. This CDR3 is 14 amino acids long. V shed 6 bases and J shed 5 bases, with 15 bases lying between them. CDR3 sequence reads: CASSLRDSRDTQYF. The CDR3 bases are TGCGCCAGCAGTCTCCGGGACTCTAGAGATACGCAGTATTTT.

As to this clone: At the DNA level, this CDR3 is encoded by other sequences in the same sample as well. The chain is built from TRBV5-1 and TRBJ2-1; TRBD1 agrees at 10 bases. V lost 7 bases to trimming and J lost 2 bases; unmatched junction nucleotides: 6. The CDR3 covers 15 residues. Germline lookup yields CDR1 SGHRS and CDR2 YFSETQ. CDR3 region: CASSPGQGTYNEQFF. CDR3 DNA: TGCGCCAGCTCGCCGGGACAGGGGACCTACAATGAGCAGTTCTTC. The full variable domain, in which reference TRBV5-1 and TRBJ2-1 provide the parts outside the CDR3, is KAGVTQTPRYLIKTRGQQVTLSCSPISGHRSVSWYQQTPGQGLQFLFEYFSETQRNKGNFPGRFSGRQFSNSRSEMNVSTLELGDSALYLCASSPGQGTYNEQFFGPGTRLTVL.

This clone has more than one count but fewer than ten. The CDR3 loop is CASSLGRGGDYGYTF. The CDR3 DNA reads as TGTGCCAGCAGCCTTGGGAGGGGGGGAGACTATGGCTACACCTTC. This rearrangement joins TRBV4-2 to TRBJ1-2, with D possibly TRBD1 on 6 matching bases. CDR3 size: 15 residues. V was shortened by 4 bases and J by 3 bases, with 15 bases between the two germline ends. Germline CDR1 is LGHNA and CDR2 is YNFKEQ.

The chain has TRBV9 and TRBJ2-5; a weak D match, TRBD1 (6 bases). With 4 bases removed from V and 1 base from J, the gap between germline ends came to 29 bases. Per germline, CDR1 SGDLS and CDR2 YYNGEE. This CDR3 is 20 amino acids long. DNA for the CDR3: TGTGCCAGCAGCATACCCTCCAGGGGTGCCACGATAGGCGTCCAAGAGACCCAGTACTTC. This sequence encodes CASSIPSRGATIGVQETQYF.

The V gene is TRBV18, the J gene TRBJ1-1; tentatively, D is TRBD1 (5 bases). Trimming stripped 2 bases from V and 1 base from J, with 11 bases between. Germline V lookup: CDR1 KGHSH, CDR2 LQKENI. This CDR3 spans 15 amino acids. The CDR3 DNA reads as TGTGCCAGCTCACCATTCGGGGGACGGAACACTGAAGCTTTCTTT. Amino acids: CASSPFGGRNTEAFF. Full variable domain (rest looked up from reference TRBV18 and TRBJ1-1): NAGVMQNPRHLVRRRGQEARLRCSPMKGHSHVYWYRQLPEEGLKFMVYLQKENIIDESGMPKERFSAEFPKEGPSILRIQQVVRGDSAAYFCASSPFGGRNTEAFFGQGTRLTVV.

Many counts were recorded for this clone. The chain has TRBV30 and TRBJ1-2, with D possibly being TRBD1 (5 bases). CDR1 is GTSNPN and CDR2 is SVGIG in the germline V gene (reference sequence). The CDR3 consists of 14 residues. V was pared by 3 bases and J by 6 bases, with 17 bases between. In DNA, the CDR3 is TGTGCCTGGAGGGATGGCGGGGCGCATCATGGCTACACCTTC. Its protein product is CAWRDGGAHHGYTF.

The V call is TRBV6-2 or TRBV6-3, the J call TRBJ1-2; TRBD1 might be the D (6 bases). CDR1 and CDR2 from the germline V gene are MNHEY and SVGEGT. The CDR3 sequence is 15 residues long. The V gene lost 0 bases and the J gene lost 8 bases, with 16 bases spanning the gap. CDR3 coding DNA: TGTGCCAGCAGTTACTCGGGCCGGACAGATAGGGGCTACACCTTC. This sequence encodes CASSYSGRTDRGYTF.

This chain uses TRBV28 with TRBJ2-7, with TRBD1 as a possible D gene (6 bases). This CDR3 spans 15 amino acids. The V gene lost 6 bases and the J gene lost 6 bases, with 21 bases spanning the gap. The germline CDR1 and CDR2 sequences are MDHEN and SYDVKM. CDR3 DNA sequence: TGTGCCAGCAGCCCCGCCCGGACCAGGGGTTTCGAGCAGTACTTC. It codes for CASSPARTRGFEQYF.

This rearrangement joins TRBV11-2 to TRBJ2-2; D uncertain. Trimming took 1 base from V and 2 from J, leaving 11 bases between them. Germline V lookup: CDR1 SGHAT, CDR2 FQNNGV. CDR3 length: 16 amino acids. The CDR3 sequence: CASSLASTQNTGELFF. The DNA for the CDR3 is TGTGCCAGCAGCTTAGCGAGTACTCAAAACACCGGGGAGCTGTTTTTT.

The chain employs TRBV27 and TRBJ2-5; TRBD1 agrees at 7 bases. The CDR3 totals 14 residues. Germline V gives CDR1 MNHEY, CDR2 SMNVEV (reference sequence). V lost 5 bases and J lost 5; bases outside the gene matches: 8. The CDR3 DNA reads TGTGCCAGCAGTAACCCGGGACAGTGGGAGACCCAGTACTTC. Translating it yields CASSNPGQWETQYF.

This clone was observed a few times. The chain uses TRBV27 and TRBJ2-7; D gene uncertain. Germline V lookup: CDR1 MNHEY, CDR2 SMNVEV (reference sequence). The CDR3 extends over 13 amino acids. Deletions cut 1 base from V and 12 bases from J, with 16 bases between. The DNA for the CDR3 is TGTGCCAGCAGTTTATTCCCGGGTCTTTGGAGGTACTTC. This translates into CASSLFPGLWRYF.

CDR3 amino acids: CASSGTPQETQYF. The CDR3 coding sequence is TGTGCCAGTAGCGGGACTCCCCAAGAGACCCAGTACTTC. The V and J genes are TRBV19 and TRBJ2-5; D might be TRBD2 (6 bases). Germline assignment: CDR1 LNHDA and CDR2 SQIVND (reference sequence). The CDR3 loop spans 13 amino acids. Trimming removed 6 bases at V and 1 base at J, with 9 bases between. The full variable domain, rest sourced from reference TRBV19 and TRBJ2-5, is DGGITQSPKYLFRKEGQNVTLSCEQNLNHDAMYWYRQDPGQGLRLIYYSQIVNDFQKGDIAEGYSVSREKKESFPLTVTSAQKNPTAFYLCASSGTPQETQYFGPGTRLLVL.

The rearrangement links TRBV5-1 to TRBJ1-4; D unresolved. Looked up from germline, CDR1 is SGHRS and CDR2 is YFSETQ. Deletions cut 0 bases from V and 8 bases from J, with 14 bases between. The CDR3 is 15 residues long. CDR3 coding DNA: TGCGCCAGCAGCTTGGCCGGCGGGTTTAACGAAAAACTGTTTTTT. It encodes CASSLAGGFNEKLFF. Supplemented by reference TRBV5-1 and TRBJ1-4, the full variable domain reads KAGVTQTPRYLIKTRGQQVTLSCSPISGHRSVSWYQQTPGQGLQFLFEYFSETQRNKGNFPGRFSGRQFSNSRSEMNVSTLELGDSALYLCASSLAGGFNEKLFFGSGTQLSVL.

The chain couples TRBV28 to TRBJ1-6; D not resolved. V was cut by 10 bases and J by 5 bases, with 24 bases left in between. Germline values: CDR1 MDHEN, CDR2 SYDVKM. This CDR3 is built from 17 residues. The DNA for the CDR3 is TGTGCCACCAGGCTAGTCTTCGGTCCCGGGGATAATTCACCCCTCCACTTT. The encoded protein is CATRLVFGPGDNSPLHF.

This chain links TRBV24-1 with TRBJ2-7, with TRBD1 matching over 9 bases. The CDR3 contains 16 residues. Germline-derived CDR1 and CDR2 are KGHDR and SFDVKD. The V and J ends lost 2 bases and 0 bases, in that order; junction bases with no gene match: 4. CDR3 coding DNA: TGTGCCACCAGTGATTCGGGACAGGGTAGCTCCTACGAGCAGTACTTC. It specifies CATSDSGQGSSYEQYF.

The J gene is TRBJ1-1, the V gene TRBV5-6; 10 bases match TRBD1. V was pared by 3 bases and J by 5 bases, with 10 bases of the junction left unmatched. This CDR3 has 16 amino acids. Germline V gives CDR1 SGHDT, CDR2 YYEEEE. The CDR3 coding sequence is TGTGCCAGCAGCTGGACAGGGGGGGCCCAGGGAACTGAAGCTTTCTTT. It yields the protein CASSWTGGAQGTEAFF.

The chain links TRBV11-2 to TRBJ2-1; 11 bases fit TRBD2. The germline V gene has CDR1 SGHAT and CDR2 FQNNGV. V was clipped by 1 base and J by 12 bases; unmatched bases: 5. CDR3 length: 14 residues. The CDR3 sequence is CASSLATSGIWQFF. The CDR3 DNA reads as TGTGCCAGCAGCTTAGCGACTAGCGGGATTTGGCAGTTCTTC.

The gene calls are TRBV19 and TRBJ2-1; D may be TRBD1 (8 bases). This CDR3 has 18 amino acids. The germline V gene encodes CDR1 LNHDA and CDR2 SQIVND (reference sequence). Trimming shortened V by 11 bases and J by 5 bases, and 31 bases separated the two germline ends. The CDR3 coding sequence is TGTGCCCCTCCTCAGGGGGCTAGCGGTCGTCCGTCACACAATGAGCAGTTCTTC. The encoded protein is CAPPQGASGRPSHNEQFF.

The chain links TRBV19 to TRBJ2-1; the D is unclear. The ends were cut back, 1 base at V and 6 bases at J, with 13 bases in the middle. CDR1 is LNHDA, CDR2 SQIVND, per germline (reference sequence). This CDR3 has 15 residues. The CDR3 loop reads CASSIGQASSNEQFF. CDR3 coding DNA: TGTGCCAGTAGTATAGGGCAGGCGAGCAGCAATGAGCAGTTCTTC.

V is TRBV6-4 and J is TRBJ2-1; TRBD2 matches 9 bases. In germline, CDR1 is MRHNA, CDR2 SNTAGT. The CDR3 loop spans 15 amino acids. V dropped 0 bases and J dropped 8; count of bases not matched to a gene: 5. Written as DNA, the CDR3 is TGTGCCAGCAGTGACTCCGGCGGGAGGGTGCATGAGCAGTTCTTC. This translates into CASSDSGGRVHEQFF.

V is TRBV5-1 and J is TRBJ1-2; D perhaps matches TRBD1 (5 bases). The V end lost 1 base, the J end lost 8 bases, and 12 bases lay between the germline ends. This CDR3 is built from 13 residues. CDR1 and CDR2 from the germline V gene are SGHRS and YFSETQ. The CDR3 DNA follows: TGCGCCAGCAGCTTGATCGACAGCGAGGGCTACACCTTC. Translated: CASSLIDSEGYTF.

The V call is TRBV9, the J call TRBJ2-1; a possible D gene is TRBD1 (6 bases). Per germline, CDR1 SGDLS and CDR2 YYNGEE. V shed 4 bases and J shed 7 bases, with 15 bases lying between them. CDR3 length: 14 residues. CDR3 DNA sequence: TGTGCCAGCAGCCCGACGGGACAAATAAATGAGCAGTTCTTC. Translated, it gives CASSPTGQINEQFF. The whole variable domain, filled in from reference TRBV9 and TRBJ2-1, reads DSGVTQTPKHLITATGQRVTLRCSPRSGDLSVYWYQQSLDQGLQFLIQYYNGEERAKGNILERFSAQQFPDLHSELNLSSLELGDSALYFCASSPTGQINEQFFGPGTRLTVL.

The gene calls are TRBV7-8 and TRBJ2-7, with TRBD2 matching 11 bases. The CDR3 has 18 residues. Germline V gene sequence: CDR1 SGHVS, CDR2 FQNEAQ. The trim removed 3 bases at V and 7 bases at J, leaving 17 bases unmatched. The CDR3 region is CASSLVQGLAGGLVEQYF. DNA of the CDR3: TGTGCCAGCAGCTTGGTACAGGGATTAGCGGGAGGGTTGGTTGAGCAGTACTTC. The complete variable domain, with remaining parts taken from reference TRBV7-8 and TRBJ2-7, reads GAGVSQSPRYKVAKRGQDVALRCDPISGHVSLFWYQQALGQGPEFLTYFQNEAQLDKSGLPSDRFFAERPEGSVSTLKIQRTQQEDSAVYLCASSLVQGLAGGLVEQYFGPGTRLTVT.

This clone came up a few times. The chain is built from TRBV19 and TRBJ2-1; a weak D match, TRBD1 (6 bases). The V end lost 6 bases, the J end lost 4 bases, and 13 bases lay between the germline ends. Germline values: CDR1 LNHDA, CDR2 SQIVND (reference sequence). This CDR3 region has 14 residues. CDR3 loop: CASSVRTEYNEQFF. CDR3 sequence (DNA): TGTGCCAGTAGCGTGAGGACAGAATACAATGAGCAGTTCTTC.

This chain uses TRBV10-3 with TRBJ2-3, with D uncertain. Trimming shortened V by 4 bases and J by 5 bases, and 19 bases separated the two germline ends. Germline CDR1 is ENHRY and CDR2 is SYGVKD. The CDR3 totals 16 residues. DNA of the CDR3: TGTGCCATCAGTGCGTTGGTGTCTCCCACACAAGATACGCAGTATTTT. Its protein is CAISALVSPTQDTQYF.

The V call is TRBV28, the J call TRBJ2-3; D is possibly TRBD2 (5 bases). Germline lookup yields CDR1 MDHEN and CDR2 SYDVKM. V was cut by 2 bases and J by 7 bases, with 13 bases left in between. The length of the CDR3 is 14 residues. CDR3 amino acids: CASSLPAGGNTQYF. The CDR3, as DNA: TGTGCCAGCAGTTTACCCGCCGGAGGAAATACGCAGTATTTT.

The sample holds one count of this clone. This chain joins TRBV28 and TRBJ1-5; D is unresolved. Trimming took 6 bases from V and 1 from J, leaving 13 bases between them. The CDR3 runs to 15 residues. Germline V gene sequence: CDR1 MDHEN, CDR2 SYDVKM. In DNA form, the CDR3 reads TGTGCCAGCAGCCCGAGGGTTGGGAGCAATCAGCCCCAGCATTTT. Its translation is CASSPRVGSNQPQHF.